This T cell receptor (beta chain) was retrieved from a study of OX40 agonist ivuxolimab in advanced cancers. Study context: Dose-escalation patients' cancers were hepatocellular carcinoma, melanoma, renal cell or head and neck cancer. Around 40% of patients had received prior checkpoint inhibitor therapy.

The V gene lost 10 bases and the J gene lost 7 bases, with 16 bases spanning the gap. The CDR3 has 12 residues. Germline V CDR1 and CDR2: MNHNY, SVGAGI (reference sequence). Whole-study findings and limits: In a subset of nonresponders, normalized T-cell clonal expansion was also low.

As concerns this clone: What it binds is not known.

Samples were taken at baseline and on day 1 of cycles 4 and 7. Assay used: immunoSEQ multiplex PCR; TCRdb lists only in-frame clones, some missing. The sample lists roughly 96,000 clones, 70% to 85% occurring once. This TCR was recovered from an adult with an advanced solid tumor such as melanoma, head and neck, liver or kidney cancer. This chain connects TRBV6-6 to TRBJ1-2; D ambiguous. This specimen consisted of CD4+ or CD8+ T cells sorted from blood, obtained in a trial of the OX40 agonist ivuxolimab. CDR3: CATEGGFVGYTF. The CDR3 DNA reads TGTGCCACCGAAGGAGGGTTCGTTGGCTACACCTTC.